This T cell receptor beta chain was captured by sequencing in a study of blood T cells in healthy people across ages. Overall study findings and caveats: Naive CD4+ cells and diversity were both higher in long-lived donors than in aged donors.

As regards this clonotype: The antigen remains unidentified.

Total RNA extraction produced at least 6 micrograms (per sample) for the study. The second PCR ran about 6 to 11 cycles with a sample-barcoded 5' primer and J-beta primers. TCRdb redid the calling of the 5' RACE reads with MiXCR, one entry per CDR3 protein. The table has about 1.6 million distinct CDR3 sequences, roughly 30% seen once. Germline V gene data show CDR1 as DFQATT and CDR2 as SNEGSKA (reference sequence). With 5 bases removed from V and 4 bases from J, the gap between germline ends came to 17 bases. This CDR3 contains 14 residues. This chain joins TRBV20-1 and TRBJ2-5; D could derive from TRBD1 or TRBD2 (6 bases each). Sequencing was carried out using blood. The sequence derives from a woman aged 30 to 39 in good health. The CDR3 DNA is TGCAGTGCTCCGGGGGCGAGGTCTATAGAGACCCAGTACTTC. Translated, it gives CSAPGARSIETQYF.